Shown below are 25 T cell receptor beta chains from a single sample sequenced in a study of CD8 T cells in Susac syndrome. An amount of RNA that ranged from roughly 0.45 to 1 ug was reverse transcribed with random hexamers. TCRdb reprocessed the immunoSEQ multiplex PCR reads via MiXCR and lists one record per CDR3 protein. The sample contains over 95,000 distinct CDR3 sequences, around 90% of which appear only once. Sequencing was done on a sample of CD4+ T cells from PBMCs. The origin of the receptors is a human donor in good health.

This chain links TRBV5-1 with TRBJ1-2, with TRBD1 as a possible D gene (5 bases). The CDR3 extends over 15 amino acids. Trimming pared 0 bases from V and 8 bases from J, leaving 17 bases between. Germline CDR1 reads SGHRS; CDR2 reads YFSETQ. The CDR3 nucleotides are TGCGCCAGCAGCTTGGCCCCGCAGGGACCTCGCGGCTACACCTTC. This codes for CASSLAPQGPRGYTF.

This chain connects TRBV4-3 to TRBJ2-5, with D maybe TRBD1 (7 bases). V shed 6 bases and J shed 0 bases, with 14 bases lying between them. This CDR3 is 15 amino acids long. Germline CDR1 LGHNA, CDR2 YSLEER. The CDR3 spells CASSPGDRDQETQYF. CDR3 sequence (DNA): TGCGCCAGCAGTCCGGGGGACAGAGACCAAGAGACCCAGTACTTC.

The chain carries TRBV2 and TRBJ1-2; 7 positions match TRBD1. This CDR3 is built from 14 residues. V trimming: 5 bases; J trimming: 5 bases; junction bases outside the gene matches: 8. Germline CDR1 reads SNHLY; CDR2 reads FYNNEI. The CDR3 DNA sequence: TGTGCCAGCAGTCGCCCGGACAGGCTATATGGCTACACCTTC. As protein: CASSRPDRLYGYTF.

The rearrangement joins TRBV6-5 to TRBJ2-3; the match to TRBD2 covers 8 bases. V shed 5 bases, J shed 4 bases, and the junction held 17 bases outside the gene matches. Germline lookup yields CDR1 MNHEY and CDR2 SVGAGI. The CDR3 totals 18 residues. In DNA, the CDR3 is TGTGCCAGCAGTCACGCGGTAGCGGGGAACCTCTGGCCAGATACGCAGTATTTT. The encoded protein is CASSHAVAGNLWPDTQYF.

The chain's CDR3 is CASSLVWTRREWFGEQYF. The CDR3 DNA reads TGTGCCAGCAGCTTAGTCTGGACTAGACGTGAGTGGTTTGGCGAGCAGTACTTC. The chain joins TRBV7-9 to TRBJ2-7; 7 bases are shared with TRBD2. With 1 base clipped from V and 6 bases from J, the junction kept 18 bases outside the gene matches. The germline V gene encodes CDR1 SEHNR and CDR2 FQNEAQ (reference sequence). The CDR3 sequence is 18 residues long. Full variable domain (missing parts from reference TRBV7-9 and TRBJ2-7): DTGVSQNPRHKITKRGQNVTFRCDPISEHNRLYWYRQTLGQGPEFLTYFQNEAQLEKSRLLSDRFSAERPKGSFSTLEIQRTEQGDSAMYLCASSLVWTRREWFGEQYFGPGTRLTVT.

This chain links TRBV18 with TRBJ1-2, with no clear D. There are 13 residues in the CDR3. Germline V gene data show CDR1 as KGHSH and CDR2 as LQKENI. Trimming took 3 bases from V and 4 from J, leaving 9 bases between them. CDR3 amino acids: CASSPDPPYGYTF. The CDR3 DNA follows: TGTGCCAGCTCACCCGATCCTCCCTATGGCTACACCTTC.

CDR3 region: CASSQDRAEYTQYF. DNA of the CDR3: TGTGCCAGCAGCCAGGACAGGGCGGAATATACGCAGTATTTT. The V call is TRBV14, the J call TRBJ2-3; 8 positions agree with TRBD1. Per germline, CDR1 SGHDN and CDR2 FVKESK. This CDR3 comprises 14 residues. V was clipped by 3 bases and J by 7 bases; unmatched bases: 6.

This chain joins TRBV5-4 and TRBJ2-4, with TRBD2 as a possible D gene (6 bases). The germline V gene has CDR1 SGHNT and CDR2 YYREEE (reference sequence). The CDR3 is made up of 19 amino acids. V was trimmed by 4 bases and J by 0 bases, leaving 23 bases between them. The CDR3: CASSMDRDSMKGAKNIQYF. The CDR3 region has the DNA TGTGCCAGCAGCATGGACCGGGACTCGATGAAGGGAGCCAAAAACATTCAGTACTTC.

V gene TRBV7-6 combines with J gene TRBJ2-5, with D possibly being TRBD1 (5 bases). The CDR3 loop spans 14 amino acids. Per germline, CDR1 SGHVS and CDR2 FNYEAQ. Trimming took off 5 bases at V and 4 bases at J, with 14 bases between the two ends. The CDR3 spells CASSNQGTRETQYF. In DNA form, the CDR3 reads TGTGCCAGCAGCAACCAGGGTACGAGAGAGACCCAGTACTTC.

The J gene is TRBJ1-1, the V gene TRBV29-1, with no clear D. There are 9 residues in the CDR3. V was shortened by 6 bases and J by 6 bases, with 5 bases between the two germline ends. Germline values: CDR1 SQVTM, CDR2 ANQGSEA. The CDR3 reads CSVGPEAFF. The DNA of the CDR3 is TGCAGCGTCGGACCTGAAGCTTTCTTT.

This chain uses TRBV4-3 with TRBJ2-1; 12 bases match TRBD2. Germline trimming cut 0 bases from V and 8 bases from J; bases unmatched to any gene: 11. The CDR3 runs 18 residues. Germline loops: CDR1 LGHNA, CDR2 YSLEER. This CDR3 reads CASSQEWASGRGLHEQFF. The DNA of the CDR3 is TGCGCCAGCAGCCAAGAATGGGCTAGCGGGAGGGGGCTCCATGAGCAGTTCTTC.

The gene calls are TRBV9 and TRBJ2-2, with no clear D. V dropped 0 bases and J dropped 7 bases, with 4 bases sitting between them. The CDR3 is 12 residues long. CDR1 is SGDLS, CDR2 YYNGEE, per germline. The CDR3 loop is CASSVGGGELFF. The CDR3, as DNA: TGTGCCAGCAGCGTAGGGGGCGGGGAGCTGTTTTTT.

This clonotype was detected only once. The chain carries TRBV29-1 and TRBJ1-2; 10 bases are a match to TRBD1. CDR3 length equals 12 residues. Per germline, CDR1 SQVTM and CDR2 ANQGSEA. V gave up 7 bases and J gave up 7 bases; unmatched junction bases: 6. The DNA for the CDR3 is TGCAGCGCCGTGACAGGGGGCACTGGCTACACCTTC. This encodes CSAVTGGTGYTF.

This clonotype was picked up a small number of times. The chain has TRBV7-3 and TRBJ1-1, with TRBD1 matching over 7 bases. V was pared by 5 bases and J by 6 bases, with 6 bases of the junction left unmatched. Germline lookup yields CDR1 SGHTA and CDR2 FQGTGA. This CDR3 is 13 amino acids long. The CDR3 sequence is CASSLTGDSEAFF. The CDR3 DNA is TGTGCCAGCAGCCTCACAGGGGACTCTGAAGCTTTCTTT.

The chain has TRBV7-2 and TRBJ2-5, with 9 bases matching TRBD1. CDR1 is SGHTA and CDR2 is FQGNSA in the germline V gene. The CDR3 is 15 amino acids. Trimming at V came to 5 bases and at J to 9 bases, leaving 13 bases not matched to a gene. CDR3 amino acids: CASSPGGGTGWSQYF. DNA of the CDR3: TGTGCCAGCAGCCCGGGGGGCGGGACAGGGTGGTCCCAGTACTTC.

The rearrangement joins TRBV20-1 to TRBJ2-7, with D perhaps TRBD2 (6 bases). Germline-derived CDR1 and CDR2 are DFQATT and SNEGSKA (reference sequence). The CDR3 covers 12 residues. Trimming removed 6 bases from V and 2 bases from J, with 11 bases in between. CDR3 region: CSAEGITYEQYF. CDR3 nucleotides: TGCAGTGCGGAGGGGATAACCTACGAGCAGTACTTC.

The chain couples TRBV11-2 to TRBJ2-5, with D hard to call. Germline V CDR1 and CDR2: SGHAT, FQNNGV. The CDR3 contains 14 residues. V was shortened by 0 bases and J by 8 bases, with 13 bases between the two germline ends. The DNA for the CDR3 is TGTGCCAGCAGCTTAGAACTGTTCAAGAGCACCCAGTACTTC. It is translated as CASSLELFKSTQYF.

This clonotype was picked up one time. In DNA form, the CDR3 reads TGCGCCAGCAGCCAAGAAGGGGGAGGGGCGACCGGGGAGCTGTTTTTT. Amino acids: CASSQEGGGATGELFF. The chain has TRBV4-3 and TRBJ2-2, with a tentative D call TRBD2 (7 bases). The CDR3 consists of 16 residues. Trimming left V 0 bases short and J 5 bases short, with 13 bases between. The germline V gene has CDR1 LGHNA and CDR2 YSLEER.

The genes are TRBV2 and TRBJ1-1; D gene unclear. V dropped 2 bases and J dropped 5 bases, with 6 bases sitting between them. This CDR3 has 12 amino acids. The germline CDR1 and CDR2 sequences are SNHLY and FYNNEI. The CDR3 sequence: CASSESTTEAFF. In nucleotides, the CDR3 is TGTGCCAGCAGTGAATCCACTACTGAAGCTTTCTTT. The whole variable domain, remainder taken from reference TRBV2 and TRBJ1-1, is EPEVTQTPSHQVTQMGQEVILRCVPISNHLYFYWYRQILGQKVEFLVSFYNNEISEKSEIFDDQFSVERPDGSNFTLKIRSTKLEDSAMYFCASSESTTEAFFGQGTRLTVV.

The V and J genes are TRBV3-1 and TRBJ1-1, with D perhaps matching TRBD1 (5 bases). The CDR3 has 11 residues. CDR1 is LGHDT, CDR2 YNNKEL, per germline (reference sequence). Trimming took off 4 bases at V and 7 bases at J, with 7 bases between the two ends. The DNA for the CDR3 is TGTGCCAGCAGCCGAACAGGTGAAGCTTTCTTT. Translated, it gives CASSRTGEAFF. The full variable domain, completed using reference TRBV3-1 and TRBJ1-1, is DTAVSQTPKYLVTQMGNDKSIKCEQNLGHDTMYWYKQDSKKFLKIMFSYNNKELIINETVPNRFSPKSPDKAHLNLHINSLELGDSAVYFCASSRTGEAFFGQGTRLTVV.

V is TRBV23-1 and J is TRBJ1-3; D gene uncertain. TRBV23-1 is placed among ORFs of uncertain function. This CDR3 has 16 amino acids. Trimming took off 4 bases at V and 0 bases at J, with 13 bases between the two ends. CDR3 sequence: CASSPLTGSSGNTIYF. CDR3 nucleotides: TGCGCCAGCAGTCCACTTACCGGGAGCTCTGGAAACACCATATATTTT.

The CDR3: CASSFDRVGYGYTF. CDR3 sequence (DNA): TGTGCCAGCAGCTTCGACAGGGTGGGCTATGGCTACACCTTC. The gene calls are TRBV7-2 and TRBJ1-2; 7 bases are shared with TRBD1. This CDR3 has 14 residues. CDR1 is SGHTA and CDR2 is FQGNSA in the germline V gene. The trim removed 3 bases at V and 4 bases at J, leaving 5 bases unmatched. The whole variable domain, remainder taken from reference TRBV7-2 and TRBJ1-2, is GAGVSQSPSNKVTEKGKDVELRCDPISGHTALYWYRQSLGQGLEFLIYFQGNSAPDKSGLPSDRFSAERTGGSVSTLTIQRTQQEDSAVYLCASSFDRVGYGYTFGSGTRLTVV.

The V and J genes are TRBV19 and TRBJ1-1; TRBD1 matches at 7 bases. Trimming cost V 4 bases and J 7 bases; bases outside gene matches: 9. CDR3 length: 14 residues. Germline assignment: CDR1 LNHDA and CDR2 SQIVND (reference sequence). The CDR3 region is CASSRDRVIGEAFF. CDR3 bases: TGTGCCAGTAGTAGAGACAGGGTCATCGGTGAAGCTTTCTTT.

The V gene is TRBV7-9, the J gene TRBJ2-1; D perhaps matches TRBD2 (6 bases). V dropped 9 bases and J dropped 4 bases, with 13 bases sitting between them. The CDR3 is 13 amino acids. Germline V gene lookup returns CDR1 SEHNR and CDR2 FQNEAQ (reference sequence). The CDR3, as DNA: TGTGCCAGTGACCTACTAGCATACAATGAGCAGTTCTTC. Amino acid sequence: CASDLLAYNEQFF. Full variable domain (missing parts from reference TRBV7-9 and TRBJ2-1): DTGVSQNPRHKITKRGQNVTFRCDPISEHNRLYWYRQTLGQGPEFLTYFQNEAQLEKSRLLSDRFSAERPKGSFSTLEIQRTEQGDSAMYLCASDLLAYNEQFFGPGTRLTVL.

This chain links TRBV7-2 with TRBJ1-2; possibly TRBD1 for D (5 bases). V was cut by 3 bases and J by 4 bases, with 12 bases left in between. The CDR3 sequence is 14 residues long. Germline CDR1 and CDR2: SGHTA and FQGNSA. The CDR3 DNA is TGTGCCAGCAGCTTCGCTCAGGGTACCTATGGCTACACCTTC. Encoded protein: CASSFAQGTYGYTF.